These 12 T cell receptor beta chains originate from one sample sequenced in a study of post-analysis software for immune sequencing data. These receptors' antigens are unknown. Study results and caveats: Elevated frequency relative to controls characterized roughly five TRBV segments in patients, TRBV5-6, TRBV5-1 and TRBV20-1 among them.

Libraries were made from TCR beta cDNA, and they carried unique molecular identifiers. Via MiXCR, TCRdb re-called the PCR reads, giving one row per CDR3 protein. The repertoire holds over 250,000 distinct CDR3 sequences, around 34% seen once, with around 4.7% in the top ten. What was sequenced was blood. The origin of the receptors is a girl aged 5-17 years with multiple sclerosis.

Many counts were recorded for this clonotype. CDR3 coding DNA: TGTGCCACCCACTCGGGGGGAAATGGCTACACCTTC. Residues: CATHSGGNGYTF. The chain joins TRBV6-2 or TRBV6-3 to TRBJ1-2; D perhaps matches TRBD1 (5 bases). Germline V gene data show CDR1 as MNHEY and CDR2 as SVGEGT. The CDR3 has 12 amino acids. Deletions cut 10 bases from V and 6 bases from J, with 15 bases between.

The genes are TRBV19 and TRBJ1-1, with D unclear. CDR1 is LNHDA, CDR2 SQIVND, per germline (reference sequence). The CDR3 runs 15 residues. V gave up 4 bases and J gave up 3 bases, with 15 bases separating them. The CDR3 coding sequence is TGTGCCAGTAGTAATCAAGCCTTAACCGACACTGAAGCTTTCTTT. The encoded protein is CASSNQALTDTEAFF.

In its sample, this clonotype was seen many times. V is TRBV20-1 and J is TRBJ2-7, with 9 bases fitting TRBD2. The CDR3 is 14 residues long. Per the germline V gene, CDR1 is DFQATT and CDR2 is SNEGSKA (reference sequence). The V and J ends lost 6 bases and 5 bases, in that order; junction bases with no gene match: 11. CDR3 loop: CSAKTASGADEQYF. In DNA, the CDR3 is TGCAGTGCCAAGACCGCTAGCGGGGCGGACGAGCAGTACTTC.

The table lists this clonotype with many counts. The rearrangement uses TRBV7-9 and TRBJ2-1; possibly TRBD1 for D (6 bases). CDR1 is SEHNR, CDR2 FQNEAQ, per germline (reference sequence). V dropped 1 base and J dropped 8 bases, with 15 bases sitting between them. The CDR3 is made up of 15 amino acids. The CDR3 protein is CASSLDRVSRDEQFF. CDR3 coding DNA: TGTGCCAGCAGCTTAGACAGGGTTTCTCGGGATGAGCAGTTCTTC.

CDR3 in amino acids: CASSQRDLAKNIQYF. The CDR3 DNA is TGCGCCAGCAGTCAGCGGGACCTAGCCAAAAACATTCAGTACTTC. The chain is built from TRBV23-1 and TRBJ2-4, with D tentatively TRBD2 (6 bases). TRBV23-1 qualifies as an ORF whose function is uncertain. Trimming removed 3 bases from V and 0 bases from J, with 9 bases in between. The CDR3 runs 15 residues.

The chain combines TRBV13 with TRBJ2-4; tentatively, D is TRBD2 (5 bases). CDR3 size: 14 residues. The germline V gene encodes CDR1 PRHDT and CDR2 FYEKMQ (reference sequence). V lost 10 bases, J lost 2 bases, and 15 bases lay in between. In DNA form, the CDR3 reads TGTGCCAACAGTTTACGGGGATCCAAAAACATTCAGTACTTC. The encoded protein is CANSLRGSKNIQYF.

The chain carries TRBV6-2 or TRBV6-3 and TRBJ1-1; D not certain. The CDR3 length is 15 residues. Germline CDR1 reads MNHEY; CDR2 reads SVGEGT. Trimming cost V 5 bases and J 1 base, with 14 bases left between them. CDR3 DNA: TGTGCCAGCAGTACGGACCCTTTAAGGAACACTGAAGCTTTCTTT. It encodes CASSTDPLRNTEAFF.

The V call is TRBV6-5, the J call TRBJ2-7; D possibly corresponds to TRBD1 (7 bases). The CDR3 runs 16 residues. CDR1 is MNHEY, CDR2 SVGAGI, per germline. V was shortened by 6 bases and J by 3 bases, with 21 bases between the two germline ends. CDR3 sequence reads: CASRTFGQEGGYEQYF. CDR3 coding DNA: TGTGCCAGCAGAACTTTCGGACAGGAGGGCGGCTACGAGCAGTACTTC.

At least ten counts were recorded for this clonotype. The chain employs TRBV3-1 and TRBJ2-5, with 7 bases that match TRBD1. J gave up 3 bases and V 4 bases, and 5 bases lay outside the gene matches. The CDR3 length is 14 residues. Germline CDR1 reads LGHDT; CDR2 reads YNNKEL (reference sequence). The CDR3 here is CASSPARGKETQYF. CDR3 DNA sequence: TGTGCCAGCAGCCCTGCCAGGGGGAAAGAGACCCAGTACTTC.

The chain is built from TRBV11-2 and TRBJ1-1; 7 bases are a match to TRBD1. The CDR3 extends over 16 amino acids. Trimming removed 0 bases from V and 3 bases from J; junction bases left unmatched: 7. In germline, CDR1 is SGHAT, CDR2 FQNNGV. In DNA form, the CDR3 reads TGTGCCAGCAGCTTAGAACCATCGACAGGGTACACTGAAGCTTTCTTT. This translates into CASSLEPSTGYTEAFF.

The rearrangement joins TRBV4-2 to TRBJ2-3, with 11 bases fitting TRBD2. The junction had 5 bases not matched to a gene; V was cut back by 0 bases and J by 0 bases. The CDR3 loop spans 18 amino acids. In germline, CDR1 is LGHNA, CDR2 YNFKEQ. CDR3 coding DNA: TGTGCCAGCAGCCAAGAGTCTAGCGGGGGGATGAGCACAGATACGCAGTATTTT. Its protein is CASSQESSGGMSTDTQYF.

The J gene is TRBJ1-1, the V gene TRBV2; D is unresolved. Between the trimmed V and J ends, which lost 1 base and 1 base, there was a span of 10 bases. This CDR3 is built from 15 residues. In germline, CDR1 is SNHLY, CDR2 FYNNEI. In nucleotides, the CDR3 is TGTGCCAGCAGTGAAGATAGTCAGGCGAACACTGAAGCTTTCTTT. The encoded protein is CASSEDSQANTEAFF.